The 25 T cell receptor beta chains presented below share a single source sample, sequenced in a study of T cells in Graves' hyperthyroidism and ophthalmopathy. There were TCR beta CDR3 regions amplified from RNA transcripts. The primer set for the first-round RT-PCR of the TCR CDR3 was HTBI. One entry per CDR3 protein results from TCRdb running MiXCR on the multiplex PCR reads. The sample consists of about 640,000 distinct CDR3 sequences, less than 25% of them appearing once. Input material: blood. The source of these receptors is a man aged 25-45 years with Graves' ophthalmopathy.

This clonotype was found a few times. J is TRBJ2-6 and V is TRBV6-1; D unclear. This CDR3 has 15 amino acids. Germline values: CDR1 MNHNS, CDR2 SASEGT. Trimming took off 1 base at V and 0 bases at J, with 4 bases between the two ends. As DNA, the CDR3 is TGTGCCAGCAGTGAAGTCCTCTCTGGGGCCAACGTCCTGACTTTC. Protein sequence: CASSEVLSGANVLTF.

This clonotype has ten or more counts. The V call is TRBV11-2, the J call TRBJ2-7, with 9 bases matching TRBD2. After removal of 2 bases from V and 2 bases from J, the junction contained 10 bases not matched to a gene. The germline V gene encodes CDR1 SGHAT and CDR2 FQNNGV. This CDR3 region has 17 residues. The CDR3: CASSLIRSGRRPYEQYF. As DNA, the CDR3 is TGTGCCAGCAGCTTAATCAGGAGCGGGAGGAGGCCCTACGAGCAGTACTTC.

This sequence joins TRBV28 and TRBJ1-2; the D is unclear. Germline-derived CDR1 and CDR2 are MDHEN and SYDVKM. This CDR3 is 13 amino acids long. V was cut by 6 bases and J by 1 base, with 9 bases left in between. The CDR3 coding sequence is TGTGCCAGCAGACCTGATCTTAACTATGGCTACACCTTC. This translates into CASRPDLNYGYTF.

This clonotype was observed at least ten times. This chain uses TRBV3-1 with TRBJ2-1; the D is unclear. Germline-derived CDR1 and CDR2 are LGHDT and YNNKEL (reference sequence). The CDR3 is 15 amino acids. V lost 0 bases, J lost 4 bases, and 10 bases lay in between. CDR3 in DNA: TGTGCCAGCAGCCAAGACAGCCCTACGTACAATGAGCAGTTCTTC. This codes for CASSQDSPTYNEQFF.

This clonotype was counted only a few times. V is TRBV27 and J is TRBJ1-2; D gene uncertain. Trimming took off 2 bases at V and 6 bases at J, with 16 bases between the two ends. Germline-derived CDR1 and CDR2 are MNHEY and SMNVEV (reference sequence). There are 15 residues in the CDR3. CDR3 sequence: CASSLASLPQDGYTF. In DNA, the CDR3 is TGTGCCAGCAGTTTAGCCTCTCTCCCCCAAGATGGCTACACCTTC.

This sequence joins TRBV7-9 and TRBJ2-1; unclear D gene. The germline gives CDR1 SEHNR, CDR2 FQNEAQ (reference sequence). Trimming pared 2 bases from V and 7 bases from J, leaving 30 bases between. There are 20 residues in the CDR3. CDR3 protein: CASSLSMKTWELKLDNEQFF. The CDR3 nucleotides read TGTGCCAGCAGCTTATCTATGAAAACTTGGGAATTAAAGTTGGATAATGAGCAGTTCTTC.

This clonotype was observed a handful of times. The chain couples TRBV14 to TRBJ2-1; 8 positions agree with TRBD1. Germline loops: CDR1 SGHDN, CDR2 FVKESK. The CDR3 is made up of 13 amino acids. The V and J ends lost 6 bases and 10 bases, in that order; junction bases with no gene match: 8. DNA for the CDR3: TGTGCCAGCAGTCCCATCAGGGGGCGCGAGCAGTTCTTC. Its protein is CASSPIRGREQFF.

This clonotype was seen a handful of times. The gene calls are TRBV5-1 and TRBJ1-4; D unresolved. Germline V gene sequence: CDR1 SGHRS, CDR2 YFSETQ. Trimming stripped 1 base from V and 6 bases from J, with 13 bases between. This CDR3 spans 15 amino acids. CDR3 residues: CASSLNGLKDEKLFF. CDR3 coding DNA: TGCGCCAGCAGCTTGAATGGACTGAAAGATGAAAAACTGTTTTTT. The variable domain in full, completed from reference TRBV5-1 and TRBJ1-4, reads KAGVTQTPRYLIKTRGQQVTLSCSPISGHRSVSWYQQTPGQGLQFLFEYFSETQRNKGNFPGRFSGRQFSNSRSEMNVSTLELGDSALYLCASSLNGLKDEKLFFGSGTQLSVL.

The chain links TRBV7-9 to TRBJ2-5, with 9 bases that match TRBD2. Germline V lookup: CDR1 SEHNR, CDR2 FQNEAQ (reference sequence). The trim removed 3 bases at V and 3 bases at J, leaving 2 bases unmatched. The CDR3 totals 14 residues. DNA of the CDR3: TGTGCCAGCAGCTTGACTAGCGGAGAAGAGACCCAGTACTTC. This encodes CASSLTSGEETQYF.

The chain joins TRBV7-9 to TRBJ2-1, with a tentative D call TRBD2 (5 bases). CDR3 length: 12 residues. V lost 4 bases to trimming and J lost 11 bases, with 12 bases between them. CDR1 is SEHNR and CDR2 is FQNEAQ in the germline V gene (reference sequence). CDR3 sequence (DNA): TGTGCCAGCAGCTCCCCGACTATAAAGCAGTTCTTC. Protein sequence: CASSSPTIKQFF.

The rearrangement links TRBV6-1 to TRBJ2-7, with 7 bases matching TRBD1. Germline V gene lookup returns CDR1 MNHNS and CDR2 SASEGT. The length of the CDR3 is 13 residues. J lost 9 bases, V lost 6 bases, and 11 bases had no gene match. The CDR3 sequence is CASSPSDYRGQYF. CDR3 nucleotide sequence: TGTGCCAGCAGCCCCTCCGATTACAGGGGGCAGTACTTC.

This clonotype was counted a few times. The chain recombines TRBV29-1 with TRBJ2-3; TRBD1 is a possible D gene (5 bases). The germline V gene has CDR1 SQVTM and CDR2 ANQGSEA. Trimming took off 4 bases at V and 4 bases at J, with 12 bases between the two ends. CDR3 length: 13 amino acids. The CDR3 DNA follows: TGCAGCGTTGGGAGCAGGGTCGCAGATACGCAGTATTTT. The encoded protein is CSVGSRVADTQYF.

This clonotype was counted a few times. A read error may explain this, as a much larger clone is one base away. The chain recombines TRBV12-3 or TRBV12-4 with TRBJ1-5, with D perhaps TRBD1 (5 bases). The CDR3 loop spans 14 amino acids. The CDR3 region is CANSGTDSNQPQHF. As DNA, the CDR3 is TGTGCCAACAGTGGGACGGATAGCAATCAGCCCCAGCATTTT.

This rearrangement joins TRBV9 to TRBJ1-1; 8 nucleotides agree with TRBD1. The V segment lost 6 bases and the J segment 1 base; nucleotides outside the gene matches: 8. Germline V lookup: CDR1 SGDLS, CDR2 YYNGEE. This CDR3 has 15 amino acids. This CDR3 reads CASNSDRGRNTEAFF. In DNA, the CDR3 is TGTGCCAGCAACTCTGACAGGGGTCGGAACACTGAAGCTTTCTTT. Combining the CDR3 with reference TRBV9 and TRBJ1-1 gives the whole variable domain DSGVTQTPKHLITATGQRVTLRCSPRSGDLSVYWYQQSLDQGLQFLIQYYNGEERAKGNILERFSAQQFPDLHSELNLSSLELGDSALYFCASNSDRGRNTEAFFGQGTRLTVV.

The rearrangement uses TRBV7-2 and TRBJ2-1; 7 bases agree with TRBD2. The germline V gene has CDR1 SGHTA and CDR2 FQGNSA. This CDR3 contains 14 residues. V gave up 1 base and J gave up 10 bases; unmatched junction bases: 7. The CDR3 region has the DNA TGTGCCAGCAGCTTAGGGGGGGGAGGGGTAGAGCAGTTCTTC. Translated, it gives CASSLGGGGVEQFF. The full variable domain, rest sourced from reference TRBV7-2 and TRBJ2-1, is GAGVSQSPSNKVTEKGKDVELRCDPISGHTALYWYRQSLGQGLEFLIYFQGNSAPDKSGLPSDRFSAERTGGSVSTLTIQRTQQEDSAVYLCASSLGGGGVEQFFGPGTRLTVL.

This clonotype was counted between two and nine times. This chain links TRBV6-2 or TRBV6-3 with TRBJ2-1; no clear D. The V gene lost 2 bases and the J gene lost 8 bases, with 10 bases spanning the gap. The germline gives CDR1 MNHEY, CDR2 SVGEGT. The CDR3 length is 13 residues. The CDR3 coding sequence is TGTGCCAGCAGTTACGCGGTTCCTCATGAGCAGTTCTTC. As protein: CASSYAVPHEQFF.

The gene calls are TRBV3-1 and TRBJ2-7; no reliable D call. The CDR3 is 11 amino acids. Germline assignment: CDR1 LGHDT and CDR2 YNNKEL (reference sequence). V gave up 1 base and J gave up 9 bases, with 7 bases separating them. Here the CDR3 DNA reads TGTGCCAGCAGCCAAGGGACGGGGCAGTACTTC. Protein: CASSQGTGQYF.

This clonotype was recorded at least ten times. The chain uses TRBV28 and TRBJ1-5; 7 nucleotides match TRBD1. After removal of 6 bases from V and 6 bases from J, the junction contained 2 bases not matched to a gene. This CDR3 contains 12 residues. CDR1 is MDHEN and CDR2 is SYDVKM in the germline V gene. CDR3 in DNA: TGTGCCAGCAGGACAGGGCGTCAGCCCCAGCATTTT. Protein: CASRTGRQPQHF.

This clonotype appeared many times. V gene TRBV6-2 or TRBV6-3 combines with J gene TRBJ2-1; no clear D gene. The V gene lost 6 bases and the J gene lost 4 bases, with 13 bases spanning the gap. The CDR3 sequence is 14 residues long. CDR1 and CDR2 (germline): MNHEY, SVGEGT. Here the CDR3 reads CASRLDSVYNEQFF. CDR3 nucleotide sequence: TGTGCCAGCAGGTTAGATTCGGTGTACAATGAGCAGTTCTTC.

On this clonotype itself: A read error may produce the germline difference seen at one junction end. The chain combines TRBV3-1 with TRBJ2-4; D unresolved. The CDR3 has 15 residues. CDR1 and CDR2 (germline): LGHDT, YNNKEL (reference sequence). The CDR3 DNA reads as TGTGCCAGCAGCCAAGAATTATTGGCCAAAAACATTCGGTACTTC. Its protein product is CASSQELLAKNIRYF.

The chain couples TRBV3-1 to TRBJ2-4; possibly TRBD2 for D (5 bases). The V end lost 0 bases, the J end lost 0 bases, and 12 bases lay between the germline ends. Germline CDR1 reads LGHDT; CDR2 reads YNNKEL (reference sequence). The CDR3 is made up of 17 amino acids. As DNA, the CDR3 is TGTGCCAGCAGCCAAGATCCGGGGAACGTAGCCAAAAACATTCAGTACTTC. It codes for CASSQDPGNVAKNIQYF.

In its sample, this clonotype was seen many times. This chain connects TRBV28 to TRBJ1-2, with D perhaps matching TRBD1 (5 bases). CDR3 length: 13 residues. Germline V gene sequence: CDR1 MDHEN, CDR2 SYDVKM. Trimming left V 5 bases short and J 8 bases short, with 15 bases between. In nucleotides, the CDR3 is TGTGCCAGCAGTGTCCGGGACTTGGGGGGCTACACCTTC. Protein sequence: CASSVRDLGGYTF.

This chain connects TRBV4-1 to TRBJ1-6; D uncertain. The germline V gene has CDR1 MGHRA and CDR2 YSYEKL. Trimming cost V 1 base and J 9 bases, with 4 bases left between them. CDR3 length: 12 amino acids. DNA of the CDR3: TGCGCCAGCAGCCAAGGAGGTTCACCCCTCCACTTT. The encoded protein is CASSQGGSPLHF.

The rearrangement joins TRBV29-1 to TRBJ1-2; the D is unclear. Germline CDR1 and CDR2: SQVTM and ANQGSEA. V shed 0 bases and J shed 7 bases, with 12 bases lying between them. The CDR3 is 13 residues long. CDR3 in DNA: TGCAGCGTTGAAGACTCCTATGGAGCTGGCTACACCTTC. It codes for CSVEDSYGAGYTF. Supplemented by reference TRBV29-1 and TRBJ1-2, the full variable domain reads SAVISQKPSRDICQRGTSLTIQCQVDSQVTMMFWYRQQPGQSLTLIATANQGSEATYESGFVIDKFPISRPNLTFSTLTVSNMSPEDSSIYLCSVEDSYGAGYTFGSGTRLTVV.

In its sample, this clonotype was seen once. The chain uses TRBV2 and TRBJ1-2; TRBD1 aligns across 9 bases. This CDR3 has 14 residues. V gave up 6 bases and J gave up 4 bases; unmatched junction bases: 6. CDR1 SNHLY and CDR2 FYNNEI come from the germline V gene. CDR3 in amino acids: CASSGQGTVYGYTF. The CDR3 nucleotides are TGTGCCAGCAGCGGACAGGGGACGGTCTATGGCTACACCTTC.